The 29 T cell receptor beta chains reported below all come from one sample, sequenced in a study of control samples from healthy donors and cancer patients. Assay: immunoSEQ multiplex PCR; the TCRdb copy retains only in-frame clones and omits some. The sample holds roughly 150,000 clones; roughly nine tenths are singletons and the top ten take roughly 0.64%. The sequenced material came from blood. The receptor source for this set is a woman in her twenties or thirties in good health.

This clone appeared a single time. The rearrangement links TRBV7-9 to TRBJ2-2, with D unclear. CDR1 SEHNR and CDR2 FQNEAQ come from the germline V gene (reference sequence). The CDR3 has 15 amino acids. Trimming left V 0 bases short and J 4 bases short, with 9 bases between. CDR3 DNA: TGTGCCAGCAGCTTAGCGGGATCCGTCACCGGGGAGCTGTTTTTT. Translating gives CASSLAGSVTGELFF. Together with reference TRBV7-9 and TRBJ2-2, the CDR3 gives the full variable domain: DTGVSQNPRHKITKRGQNVTFRCDPISEHNRLYWYRQTLGQGPEFLTYFQNEAQLEKSRLLSDRFSAERPKGSFSTLEIQRTEQGDSAMYLCASSLAGSVTGELFFGEGSRLTVL.

The rearrangement joins TRBV6-6 to TRBJ1-4; TRBD1 might be the D (5 bases). The CDR3 runs to 15 residues. In germline, CDR1 is MNHNY, CDR2 SVGAGI (reference sequence). V lost 6 bases and J lost 7, with 18 bases in between. In DNA form, the CDR3 reads TGTGCCAGCAGAATGGGACCACCTCAGGGTGAAAAACTGTTTTTT. Its translation: CASRMGPPQGEKLFF.

The V call is TRBV7-2, the J call TRBJ1-5, with TRBD1 as a possible D gene (5 bases). Trimming took 5 bases from V and 3 from J, leaving 11 bases between them. This CDR3 comprises 14 residues. Germline V gene data show CDR1 as SGHTA and CDR2 as FQGNSA. CDR3 bases: TGTGCCAGCAGCATCTGGGACCACAATCAGCCCCAGCATTTT. Its protein product is CASSIWDHNQPQHF. Drawing the rest from reference TRBV7-2 and TRBJ1-5, the complete variable domain is GAGVSQSPSNKVTEKGKDVELRCDPISGHTALYWYRQSLGQGLEFLIYFQGNSAPDKSGLPSDRFSAERTGGSVSTLTIQRTQQEDSAVYLCASSIWDHNQPQHFGDGTRLSIL.

A single count supports this clone. The gene calls are TRBV3-1 (or the pseudogene TRBV3-2) and TRBJ1-4, with D unclear. Between the trimmed V and J ends, which lost 2 bases and 12 bases, there was a span of 16 bases. Germline-derived CDR1 and CDR2 are LGHDT and YNNKEL (reference sequence). CDR3 length: 14 amino acids. The CDR3 here is CASSQREVLRELFF. Here the CDR3 DNA reads TGTGCCAGCAGCCAAAGAGAGGTTTTGAGGGAACTGTTTTTT.

The genes are TRBV29-1 and TRBJ1-4, with no clear D. The length of the CDR3 is 13 residues. The V end was cut by 4 bases, the J end by 3 bases, with 9 bases between. Germline CDR1 and CDR2: SQVTM and ANQGSEA. The CDR3 nucleotides read TGCAGCGTTGCCCAGGCTTCTAATGAAAAACTGTTTTTT. This sequence encodes CSVAQASNEKLFF.

The chain employs TRBV3-1 (or the pseudogene TRBV3-2) and TRBJ2-3; D ambiguous. Per germline, CDR1 LGHDT and CDR2 YNNKEL (reference sequence). V was clipped by 4 bases and J by 5 bases, with 22 bases between them. The length of the CDR3 is 17 residues. Written as DNA, the CDR3 is TGTGCCAGCAGCCTACTCGTGCGTGGGCACTCGAAAGATACGCAGTATTTT. It translates to CASSLLVRGHSKDTQYF.

The chain has TRBV24-1 and TRBJ1-1, with a weak D call TRBD1 (5 bases). Germline CDR1 is KGHDR and CDR2 is SFDVKD. The V end was cut by 2 bases, the J end by 7 bases, with 7 bases between. This CDR3 spans 12 amino acids. The CDR3 sequence: CATSDWQGEAFF. The CDR3 DNA reads as TGTGCCACCAGTGATTGGCAGGGTGAAGCTTTCTTT.

The V call is TRBV25-1, the J call TRBJ1-4, with D unclear. The V end lost 3 bases, the J end lost 8 bases, and 22 bases lay between the germline ends. This CDR3 comprises 17 residues. Germline lookup yields CDR1 MGHDK and CDR2 SYGVNS. The CDR3 bases are TGTGCCAGCAGTGATTGGTCAGGACGAGGGCTCAACGAAAAACTGTTTTTT. Translating it yields CASSDWSGRGLNEKLFF.

CDR3 sequence (DNA): TGTGCCAGCAGCCCGGTCGGTGGCAGGGAAGAGACCCAGTACTTC. It yields the protein CASSPVGGREETQYF. V usage is TRBV7-3 and J usage is TRBJ2-5; D perhaps matches TRBD1 (5 bases). The V gene lost 5 bases and the J gene lost 3 bases, with 16 bases spanning the gap. CDR3 length: 15 amino acids. Germline loops: CDR1 SGHTA, CDR2 FQGTGA.

CDR3 region: CASSLSGSLADTQYF. The CDR3, as DNA: TGTGCCAGCAGCCTTAGCGGGAGTTTGGCAGATACGCAGTATTTT. The chain couples TRBV3-1 (or the pseudogene TRBV3-2) to TRBJ2-3; TRBD2 aligns across 9 bases. J was trimmed by 4 bases and V by 4 bases; bases with no gene match: 6. The germline V gene has CDR1 LGHDT and CDR2 YNNKEL (reference sequence). The CDR3 sequence is 15 residues long.

V and J are TRBV5-6 and TRBJ2-2; TRBD2 might be the D (5 bases). The CDR3 length is 15 residues. V lost 7 bases, J lost 6 bases, and 19 bases lay in between. The V gene's germline CDR1 is SGHDT and CDR2 YYEEEE. As DNA, the CDR3 is TGTGCCAGCGCCCCACCGGGGTGGGGTGCCGGGGAGCTGTTTTTT. This translates into CASAPPGWGAGELFF.

V is TRBV6-4 and J is TRBJ1-1; D not resolved. Per germline, CDR1 MRHNA and CDR2 SNTAGT. The CDR3 is 14 amino acids. Trimming removed 6 bases at V and 4 bases at J, with 15 bases between. The CDR3 nucleotides read TGTGCCAGCAGCCCAAGCGCGGGAGGCACTGAAGCTTTCTTT. Its translation: CASSPSAGGTEAFF.

V and J are TRBV5-1 and TRBJ2-3; a weak D match, TRBD1 (6 bases). Germline CDR1 is SGHRS and CDR2 is YFSETQ. The CDR3 consists of 15 residues. V lost 2 bases and J lost 5, with 15 bases in between. The CDR3 nucleotides read TGCGCCAGCAGCTTCCAGGGGAGAGGTGGAGATACGCAGTATTTT. It yields the protein CASSFQGRGGDTQYF.

This rearrangement joins TRBV14 to TRBJ2-7; D may correspond to TRBD1 or TRBD2 (5 bases each). The germline V and J ends were trimmed by 0 bases and 3 bases, with 12 bases remaining between them. Germline lookup yields CDR1 SGHDN and CDR2 FVKESK. CDR3 length: 15 amino acids. The CDR3 loop reads CASSQDEGRIYEQYF. As DNA, the CDR3 is TGTGCCAGCAGCCAAGATGAGGGGAGAATCTACGAGCAGTACTTC.

The rearrangement joins TRBV10-1 to TRBJ1-1; TRBD1 matches 7 bases. V lost 2 bases and J lost 5; bases outside the gene matches: 11. This CDR3 comprises 16 residues. Germline CDR1 and CDR2: WNHNN and SYGVQD (reference sequence). The CDR3 bases are TGCGCCAGCAGTGAGCGACAGGGAGGAAAGAGGACTGAAGCTTTCTTT. As protein: CASSERQGGKRTEAFF.

This chain connects TRBV12-3 or TRBV12-4 to TRBJ1-1, with TRBD1 matching 8 bases. Trimming took 1 base from V and 7 from J; bases not matched to a gene: 2. This CDR3 spans 13 amino acids. The CDR3: CASSLGQGNEAFF. The CDR3 nucleotides are TGTGCCAGCAGTTTAGGACAGGGGAATGAAGCTTTCTTT.

V gene TRBV20-1 combines with J gene TRBJ2-1, with D perhaps matching TRBD1 or TRBD2 (5 bases each). Looked up from germline, CDR1 is DFQATT and CDR2 is SNEGSKA (reference sequence). The CDR3 runs 14 residues. V lost 3 bases, J lost 5 bases, and 14 bases lay in between. CDR3 nucleotide sequence: TGCAGTGCTAGTGCTAGAGGGGCGGACAATGAGCAGTTCTTC. Translated: CSASARGADNEQFF.

The rearrangement joins TRBV2 to TRBJ2-1; D is unresolved. V lost 2 bases, J lost 10 bases, and 12 bases lay in between. The CDR3 contains 13 residues. Germline CDR1 SNHLY, CDR2 FYNNEI. DNA of the CDR3: TGTGCCAGCAGTGAATACCTGGGAACGGAGCAGTTCTTC. As protein: CASSEYLGTEQFF. Filled out from reference TRBV2 and TRBJ2-1, the complete variable domain reads EPEVTQTPSHQVTQMGQEVILRCVPISNHLYFYWYRQILGQKVEFLVSFYNNEISEKSEIFDDQFSVERPDGSNFTLKIRSTKLEDSAMYFCASSEYLGTEQFFGPGTRLTVL.

The chain carries TRBV18 and TRBJ2-5; D gene uncertain. Trimming left V 2 bases short and J 0 bases short, with 4 bases between. The CDR3 contains 13 residues. Germline V CDR1 and CDR2: KGHSH, LQKENI. DNA for the CDR3: TGTGCCAGCTCACCATGGGACCAAGAGACCCAGTACTTC. It codes for CASSPWDQETQYF.

This clone occurred a few times. The CDR3: CASSLGHSYEQYF. The CDR3 DNA reads as TGTGCCAGCAGCCTCGGCCATTCCTACGAGCAGTACTTC. V is TRBV2 and J is TRBJ2-7; D not certain. The germline CDR1 and CDR2 sequences are SNHLY and FYNNEI. The CDR3 runs to 13 residues. Trimming cost V 6 bases and J 1 base, with 10 bases left between them.

The chain couples TRBV6-2 or TRBV6-3 to TRBJ2-3; 7 bases match TRBD1. Germline trimming cut 1 base from V and 3 bases from J; bases unmatched to any gene: 4. The length of the CDR3 is 15 residues. CDR1 is MNHEY and CDR2 is SVGEGT in the germline V gene. The CDR3: CASSYLTTGTDTQYF. CDR3 coding DNA: TGTGCCAGCAGTTACTTAACGACAGGGACAGATACGCAGTATTTT.

CDR3 protein: CASSLDSAGYSYEQYF. DNA for the CDR3: TGTGCCAGCAGCTTGGACAGCGCGGGGTACTCCTACGAGCAGTACTTC. V is TRBV5-8 and J is TRBJ2-7, with D tentatively TRBD2 (6 bases). Trimming removed 0 bases from V and 0 bases from J, with 13 bases in between. The CDR3 totals 16 residues. Germline V lookup: CDR1 SGHTS, CDR2 YDEGEE.

The chain uses TRBV19 and TRBJ2-4, with a possible D match to TRBD2 (5 bases). V was shortened by 0 bases and J by 0 bases, with 12 bases between the two germline ends. From germline, CDR1 is LNHDA and CDR2 SQIVND (reference sequence). CDR3 length equals 17 residues. CDR3 DNA: TGTGCCAGTAGTATAGAAGTGCCGGGGATAGCCAAAAACATTCAGTACTTC. This translates into CASSIEVPGIAKNIQYF. Full variable domain (rest looked up from reference TRBV19 and TRBJ2-4): DGGITQSPKYLFRKEGQNVTLSCEQNLNHDAMYWYRQDPGQGLRLIYYSQIVNDFQKGDIAEGYSVSREKKESFPLTVTSAQKNPTAFYLCASSIEVPGIAKNIQYFGAGTRLSVL.

This sequence joins TRBV25-1 and TRBJ1-2, with D possibly TRBD1 on 6 matching bases. Germline CDR1 is MGHDK and CDR2 is SYGVNS. Deletions cut 3 bases from V and 5 bases from J, with 10 bases between. The CDR3 covers 13 residues. The CDR3: CASSDQGFYGYTF. The CDR3 DNA reads as TGTGCCAGCAGTGACCAGGGGTTTTATGGCTACACCTTC.

CDR3 sequence: CASTMGGSNQPQHF. CDR3 bases: TGTGCCAGCACTATGGGGGGTAGCAATCAGCCCCAGCATTTT. The genes are TRBV2 and TRBJ1-5; the D gene is possibly TRBD1 (5 bases). In germline, CDR1 is SNHLY, CDR2 FYNNEI. The length of the CDR3 is 14 residues. V lost 7 bases and J lost 0, with 10 bases in between.

This clone came up a few times. The gene calls are TRBV7-8 and TRBJ1-5; 8 bases fit TRBD1. Trimming took 5 bases from V and 5 from J; bases not matched to a gene: 8. The CDR3 consists of 15 residues. The germline gives CDR1 SGHVS, CDR2 FQNEAQ. The CDR3: CASSRNDRGDQPQHF. DNA of the CDR3: TGTGCCAGCAGCCGTAACGACAGGGGCGATCAGCCCCAGCATTTT.

The chain is built from TRBV5-1 and TRBJ2-7; D may be TRBD1 or TRBD2 (5 bases each). CDR1 is SGHRS, CDR2 YFSETQ, per germline. The CDR3 has 14 amino acids. Trimming shortened V by 4 bases and J by 0 bases, and 11 bases separated the two germline ends. CDR3 in DNA: TGCGCCAGCAGCCCGGGACGGTCCTCCTACGAGCAGTACTTC. This gives the protein CASSPGRSSYEQYF.

This clone was counted a single time. The chain is built from TRBV7-3 and TRBJ1-1; D is unresolved. CDR1 SGHTA and CDR2 FQGTGA come from the germline V gene. This CDR3 region has 13 residues. The V end lost 3 bases, the J end lost 1 base, and 6 bases lay between the germline ends. The CDR3 region has the DNA TGTGCCAGCAGCTTGGGGTCGAACACTGAAGCTTTCTTT. Amino acids: CASSLGSNTEAFF.

V usage is TRBV7-9 and J usage is TRBJ2-5; D remains unclear. V was cut by 3 bases and J by 3 bases, with 8 bases left in between. The germline V gene has CDR1 SEHNR and CDR2 FQNEAQ (reference sequence). The CDR3 runs 13 residues. Here the CDR3 DNA reads TGTGCCAGCAGCTTGGGGATCAAAGAGACCCAGTACTTC. Amino acid sequence: CASSLGIKETQYF.